A selection of T cell receptor beta chains follows, all from one sample in a study of T cell responses to AZD1222 COVID-19 vaccine. The data were produced by immunoSEQ multiplex PCR, yet TCRdb's version contains in-frame clones alone and is incomplete. Of fewer than 120,000 clones detected, roughly 92% appear once; the ten largest clones hold 2% to 2.5%. The material sequenced was peripheral blood, taken 28 days after the second AZD1222 dose. These receptors were collected from an adult who received the AZD1222 COVID-19 vaccine. The CDR3 runs from the conserved cysteine through the conserved F or W. The D gene is left open where the match is weak. Size is omitted from some rows. Given values are once, few, many or a class for expanded clones.

DNA,CDR3,J,D,V,size
TGTGCCAGCAGTTTAGTCGGCTACGAGCAGTACTTC,CASSLVGYEQYF,TRBJ2-7,.,TRBV28,few
TGTGCTAGCAGCCCACTAGCGGCGGGGGGGACCCAGTACTTC,CASSPLAAGGTQYF,TRBJ2-5,TRBD2,TRBV7-7,.
TGTGCCAGCAGCTTAAATAGGGGATCCTACAATGAGCAGTTCTTC,CASSLNRGSYNEQFF,TRBJ2-1,.,TRBV7-9,.
TGTGCCAGCCTCATTGCGGGGGAAAATTATGGCTACACCTTC,CASLIAGENYGYTF,TRBJ1-2,.,TRBV28,.
TGTGCCAGCAGCCAAGTCGGCGGGGGGGCGGAGACCCAGTACTTC,CASSQVGGGAETQYF,TRBJ2-5,TRBD2,TRBV4-2,.
TGTGCCAGCAGCTTAGCGGTCGGGGCATCCACCGGGGAGCTGTTTTTT,CASSLAVGASTGELFF,TRBJ2-2,.,TRBV7-2,.
TGTGCCAGCAGCCCCTCCGGTCAGCCCCAGCATTTT,CASSPSGQPQHF,TRBJ1-5,.,TRBV7-2,once
TGTGCCAGCAGTTACGGGACAGCAGAGACCCAGTACTTC,CASSYGTAETQYF,TRBJ2-5,TRBD1,TRBV6-5,.
TGTGCCAGCAGCGTCGGTAGCGGGGTGGCTTACGAGCAGTACTTC,CASSVGSGVAYEQYF,TRBJ2-7,TRBD2,TRBV9,.
TGTGCCAGCTCAGGACAGGCGATCACAGATACGCAGTATTTT,CASSGQAITDTQYF,TRBJ2-3,TRBD1,TRBV18,.
TGTGCCATCAGCGACCAACCGGGACGGCGCTCTGGGGCCAACGTCCTGACTTTC,CAISDQPGRRSGANVLTF,TRBJ2-6,.,TRBV10-3,once
TGTGCCAGCAGCGTAGCTTTAAGGGGGGTCGGGACTGAAGCTTTCTTT,CASSVALRGVGTEAFF,TRBJ1-1,.,TRBV9,.
TGTGCCAGCTGGGGCCACGGGACGCAGTATTTT,CASWGHGTQYF,TRBJ2-3,.,TRBV27,.
TGTGCCAGCGTCCTTGATGGGACGTATCCTGAAAAACTGTTTTTT,CASVLDGTYPEKLFF,TRBJ1-4,.,TRBV2,.
TGTGCCAGCAGCCAGGGGCTTGCAACTAATGAAAAACTGTTTTTT,CASSQGLATNEKLFF,TRBJ1-4,.,TRBV3-1/TRBV3-2,.
TGTGCCAGCAGCTTCGGACAGGGGTGGGAGCAGTACTTC,CASSFGQGWEQYF,TRBJ2-7,TRBD1,TRBV5-4,.
TGTGCCAGCATCCAGGGGTATCGAACTAATGAAAAACTGTTTTTT,CASIQGYRTNEKLFF,TRBJ1-4,.,TRBV11-2,few
TGCAGCGTCCATAGGGGGCCAGGTTACGAGCAGTACTTC,CSVHRGPGYEQYF,TRBJ2-7,TRBD1,TRBV29-1,.
TGTGCCAGCAGCTCCCAGCTTGAAGCTTTCTTT,CASSSQLEAFF,TRBJ1-1,.,TRBV11-1,.
TGTGCCAGCGAGGCAGGGGGGGCAGATACGCAGTATTTT,CASEAGGADTQYF,TRBJ2-3,.,TRBV6-5,.
TGTGCCAGCAGCCCTGTGGACAACGAGCAGTACTTC,CASSPVDNEQYF,TRBJ2-7,.,TRBV9,.
TGTGCCAGCAGCCCTCGAGGCACCAACTATGGCTACACCTTC,CASSPRGTNYGYTF,TRBJ1-2,.,TRBV7-2,few
TGTGCCAGCAGTCTTCTAGATACGCAGTATTTT,CASSLLDTQYF,TRBJ2-3,.,TRBV6-5,.
TGTGCCAGCAGCTTAGTAGCCAGCGGGGGGGCGGATACGCAGTATTTT,CASSLVASGGADTQYF,TRBJ2-3,TRBD2,TRBV7-2,.
TGTGCCAGCAGCTTAAAGGTTCGGGACGAGCAGTACTTC,CASSLKVRDEQYF,TRBJ2-7,.,TRBV7-3,.
TGTGCCAGCAGCTCGGACAGGGCCCCAAACTATGGCTACACCTTC,CASSSDRAPNYGYTF,TRBJ1-2,TRBD1,TRBV7-2,few
TGCGCCAGCAGCGCGGGGACAAATAATCAGCCCCAGCATTTT,CASSAGTNNQPQHF,TRBJ1-5,.,TRBV5-1,.
TGTGCCAGCAGCAAAGGTAACACAAAAGGCAATCAGCCCCAGCATTTT,CASSKGNTKGNQPQHF,TRBJ1-5,.,TRBV21-1,once
TGCGCCAGCAGCTTGCTAGGGACAGGGGGAGAAAAACTGTTTTTT,CASSLLGTGGEKLFF,TRBJ1-4,TRBD1,TRBV5-1,.